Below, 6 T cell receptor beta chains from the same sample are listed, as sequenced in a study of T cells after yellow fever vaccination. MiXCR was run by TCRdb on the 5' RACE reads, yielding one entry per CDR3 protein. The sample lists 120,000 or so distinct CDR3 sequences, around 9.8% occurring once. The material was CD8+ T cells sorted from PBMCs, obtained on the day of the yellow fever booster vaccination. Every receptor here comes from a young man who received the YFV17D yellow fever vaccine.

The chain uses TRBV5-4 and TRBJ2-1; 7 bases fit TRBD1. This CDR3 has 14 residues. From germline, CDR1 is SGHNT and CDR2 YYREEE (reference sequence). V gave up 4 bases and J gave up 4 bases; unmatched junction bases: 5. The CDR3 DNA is TGTGCCAGCAGCCAAGGACAGGAGTACAATGAGCAGTTCTTC. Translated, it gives CASSQGQEYNEQFF.

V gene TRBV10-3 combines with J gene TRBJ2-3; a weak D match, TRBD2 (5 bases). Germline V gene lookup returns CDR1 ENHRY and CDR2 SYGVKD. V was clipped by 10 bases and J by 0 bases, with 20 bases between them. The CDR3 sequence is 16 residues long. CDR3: CATANGEYSSTDTQYF. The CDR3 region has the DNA TGTGCCACGGCTAACGGGGAGTACTCTAGCACAGATACGCAGTATTTT.

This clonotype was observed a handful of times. The CDR3 DNA sequence: TGCAGTGCTAGAGGTGTTGGGACGGCGACTGGCGAGCAGTACTTC. The encoded protein is CSARGVGTATGEQYF. V gene TRBV20-1 combines with J gene TRBJ2-7; D tentatively fits TRBD1 or TRBD2 (5 bases each). V shed 1 base and J shed 6 bases, with 19 bases lying between them. Germline CDR1 reads DFQATT; CDR2 reads SNEGSKA (reference sequence). The CDR3 extends over 15 amino acids.

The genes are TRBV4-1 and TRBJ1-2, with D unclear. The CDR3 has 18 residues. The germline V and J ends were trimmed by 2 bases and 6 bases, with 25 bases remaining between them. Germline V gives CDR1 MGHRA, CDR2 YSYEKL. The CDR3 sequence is CASSQHYLTDKPPDGYTF. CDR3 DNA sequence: TGCGCCAGCAGCCAACATTACCTCACCGACAAACCACCTGATGGCTACACCTTC.

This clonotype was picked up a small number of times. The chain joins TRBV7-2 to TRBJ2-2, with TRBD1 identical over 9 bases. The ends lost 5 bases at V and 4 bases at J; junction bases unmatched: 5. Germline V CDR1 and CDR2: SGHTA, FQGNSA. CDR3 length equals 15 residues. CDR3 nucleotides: TGTGCCAGCAGCCCTACGACAGGGGGCACCGGGGAGCTGTTTTTT. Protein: CASSPTTGGTGELFF.

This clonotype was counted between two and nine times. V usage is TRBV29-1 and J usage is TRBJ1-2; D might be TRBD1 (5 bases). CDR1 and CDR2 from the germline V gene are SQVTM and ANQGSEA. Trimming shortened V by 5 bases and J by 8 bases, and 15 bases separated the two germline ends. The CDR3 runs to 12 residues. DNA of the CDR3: TGCAGCGTTATAACGGGGGTTGAAGGCTACACCTTC. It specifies CSVITGVEGYTF.